One and the same sample provided the 27 T cell receptor beta chains below, sequenced in a study of T-cell memory formation after mild COVID-19. TCRdb reprocessed the 5' RACE reads with MiXCR, giving one entry per CDR3 protein. Found here are about 390,000 distinct CDR3 sequences, roughly 15% of them singletons; the top ten hold about a fifth. Material for sequencing was PBMCs or a T cell subset sorted from them (not recorded which). All receptors derive from a man between 18 and 29 years old who had mild COVID-19 (a few samples of this study predate the infection). Cell type and time point are not known.

This clonotype was seen a few times. The V call is TRBV4-1, the J call TRBJ1-2; 11 bases fit TRBD1. CDR3 length: 14 residues. The germline CDR1 and CDR2 sequences are MGHRA and YSYEKL. V lost 4 bases and J lost 7; bases outside the gene matches: 5. CDR3: CASSPGQGGRGYTF. CDR3 DNA: TGCGCCAGCAGCCCGGGACAGGGGGGTCGTGGCTACACCTTC.

The chain recombines TRBV5-8 with TRBJ2-5, with D unresolved. CDR3 size: 13 residues. The germline CDR1 and CDR2 sequences are SGHTS and YDEGEE. Deletions cut 4 bases from V and 7 bases from J, with 14 bases between. The CDR3, as DNA: TGTGCCAGCAGCAGCACACGAGCAGGGACCCAGTACTTC. This codes for CASSSTRAGTQYF.

The rearrangement joins TRBV29-1 to TRBJ1-4; D gene uncertain. The CDR3 length is 14 residues. V gave up 6 bases and J gave up 10 bases, with 21 bases separating them. The germline gives CDR1 SQVTM, CDR2 ANQGSEA. The CDR3 loop is CSVETGSGLGKLFF. CDR3 nucleotide sequence: TGCAGCGTGGAGACCGGCTCTGGATTAGGAAAACTGTTTTTT.

This clonotype was detected ten times or more. The chain links TRBV11-2 to TRBJ1-1; TRBD1 agrees at 7 bases. With V trimmed by 3 bases and J by 1 base, 2 bases remained unmatched. Per germline, CDR1 SGHAT and CDR2 FQNNGV. This CDR3 is 14 amino acids long. CDR3 residues: CASSFTGANTEAFF. In DNA, the CDR3 is TGTGCCAGCAGCTTCACAGGGGCGAACACTGAAGCTTTCTTT.

This clonotype has more than one count but fewer than ten. The chain is built from TRBV6-5 and TRBJ2-1, with D tentatively TRBD2 (5 bases). Germline assignment: CDR1 MNHEY and CDR2 SVGAGI. The CDR3 length is 15 residues. Trimming left V 0 bases short and J 6 bases short, with 12 bases between. This CDR3 reads CASSYSGLEGNEQFF. In DNA form, the CDR3 reads TGTGCCAGCAGTTACTCCGGGCTAGAGGGCAATGAGCAGTTCTTC.

This chain links TRBV7-2 with TRBJ2-4; the match to TRBD1 covers 7 bases. This CDR3 region has 15 residues. Losses at the gene ends were 5 bases for V and 7 bases for J; bases not matched to a gene: 11. Germline V gene data show CDR1 as SGHTA and CDR2 as FQGNSA. The CDR3 loop reads CASSITGTASNIQYF. In nucleotides, the CDR3 is TGTGCCAGCAGCATAACCGGGACAGCTTCCAACATTCAGTACTTC.

This clonotype was counted ten times or more. V usage is TRBV7-2 and J usage is TRBJ2-7; possibly TRBD2 for D (6 bases). CDR1 SGHTA and CDR2 FQGNSA come from the germline V gene. The germline V and J ends were trimmed by 1 base and 5 bases, with 15 bases remaining between them. The length of the CDR3 is 15 residues. The CDR3 loop is CASSLGLARFNEQYF. CDR3 DNA sequence: TGTGCCAGCAGCTTAGGGCTAGCGAGGTTCAACGAGCAGTACTTC.

The V and J genes are TRBV3-1 and TRBJ2-7; 12 bases match TRBD2. Germline CDR1 is LGHDT and CDR2 is YNNKEL (reference sequence). The CDR3 sequence is 18 residues long. With V trimmed by 5 bases and J by 1 base, 12 bases remained unmatched. The CDR3 nucleotides read TGTGCCAGCAGCTACCAGACTAGCGGGGGCCCCGGGTCCTACGAGCAGTACTTC. As protein: CASSYQTSGGPGSYEQYF.

This clonotype was counted ten times or more. This chain uses TRBV5-6 with TRBJ2-7; D is uncertain. This CDR3 spans 12 amino acids. CDR1 is SGHDT and CDR2 is YYEEEE in the germline V gene. V shed 4 bases and J shed 5 bases, with 10 bases lying between them. The CDR3 is CASSPGQDEQYF. Written as DNA, the CDR3 is TGTGCCAGCAGCCCCGGTCAGGACGAGCAGTACTTC.

The CDR3 bases are TGTGCCACCCCCACTTGGGAGCAGTACGTC. It yields the protein CATPTWEQYV. V is TRBV24-1 and J is TRBJ2-7; D remains ambiguous. This CDR3 spans 10 amino acids. Germline V gene sequence: CDR1 KGHDR, CDR2 SFDVKD. V shed 9 bases and J shed 7 bases, with 9 bases lying between them.

For this clonotype: This could be a read error, since a much larger clone is one nucleotide away. Lacking the conserved final phenylalanine or tryptophan, this CDR3 likely reflects a read error. No DNA is shown, since the ends of the CDR3 on it are uncertain; the CDR3 is the one TCRdb lists. The chain employs TRBV5-4 and TRBJ2-4; the listed D gene, TRBD1, was not tested against the DNA. The CDR3 contains 14 residues when both ends are counted. Germline loops: CDR1 SGHNT, CDR2 YYREEE (reference sequence). The CDR3 loop reads CASSFGPGENIQYV.

This clonotype was seen a handful of times. The chain couples TRBV2 to TRBJ2-7, with a possible D match to TRBD2 (6 bases). CDR3 length: 12 amino acids. CDR1 is SNHLY and CDR2 is FYNNEI in the germline V gene. The V and J ends lost 2 bases and 12 bases respectively, with 14 bases between them. The DNA of the CDR3 is TGTGCCAGCAGTGAACGCTCCGGGACTGGGTACGTC. Translation: CASSERSGTGYV.

This clonotype appeared a few times. V is TRBV6-5 and J is TRBJ1-5; TRBD1 matches at 7 bases. V was pared by 7 bases and J by 5 bases, with 5 bases of the junction left unmatched. The CDR3 length is 13 residues. Germline CDR1 and CDR2: MNHEY and SVGAGI. The CDR3, as DNA: TGTGCCAGCAAAATGGGGACAGATCAGCCCCAGCATTTT. Protein sequence: CASKMGTDQPQHF.

This sequence joins TRBV12-3 or TRBV12-4 and TRBJ1-6; possibly TRBD1 for D (5 bases). There are 16 residues in the CDR3. V was trimmed by 3 bases and J by 6 bases, leaving 15 bases between them. CDR3 nucleotides: TGTGCCAGCAGTTTCAGGTTGGGGCCAAGTAATTCACCCCTCCACTTT. It codes for CASSFRLGPSNSPLHF.

The chain recombines TRBV20-1 with TRBJ2-3, with 7 positions matching TRBD2. V trimming: 2 bases; J trimming: 4 bases; junction bases outside the gene matches: 3. This CDR3 is 13 amino acids long. CDR1 and CDR2 from the germline V gene are DFQATT and SNEGSKA (reference sequence). The CDR3 here is CSARWEGADTQYF. The CDR3, as DNA: TGCAGTGCTAGATGGGAGGGAGCAGATACGCAGTATTTT.

In this sample, this clonotype turned up a few times. The gene calls are TRBV6-6 and TRBJ2-7; D is ambiguous. Trimming shortened V by 0 bases and J by 3 bases, and 12 bases separated the two germline ends. This CDR3 is built from 15 residues. In germline, CDR1 is MNHNY, CDR2 SVGAGI (reference sequence). CDR3 coding DNA: TGTGCCAGCAGTTACTCGCCCGAGACCAACTACGAGCAGTACTTC. Protein: CASSYSPETNYEQYF.

This clonotype occurred a few times. V gene TRBV20-1 combines with J gene TRBJ2-5; unclear D gene. The CDR3 is made up of 14 amino acids. Trimming pared 3 bases from V and 5 bases from J, leaving 16 bases between. Per germline, CDR1 DFQATT and CDR2 SNEGSKA (reference sequence). Here the CDR3 DNA reads TGCAGTGCTAGGGGTGACGCTTCGCCGGAGACCCAGTACTTC. Protein: CSARGDASPETQYF.

This clonotype was counted a few times. This rearrangement joins TRBV6-5 to TRBJ2-3, with TRBD2 matching 11 bases. There are 18 residues in the CDR3. The V segment lost 2 bases and the J segment 1 base; nucleotides outside the gene matches: 8. From germline, CDR1 is MNHEY and CDR2 SVGAGI. The CDR3: CASSYATSGVSGTDTQYF. In DNA form, the CDR3 reads TGTGCCAGCAGTTACGCGACTAGCGGGGTATCGGGCACAGATACGCAGTATTTT.

The gene calls are TRBV4-1 and TRBJ2-7; D remains ambiguous. The CDR3 spans 15 residues. V dropped 0 bases and J dropped 4 bases, with 13 bases sitting between them. Germline-derived CDR1 and CDR2 are MGHRA and YSYEKL. The CDR3 coding sequence is TGCGCCAGCAGCCAAGATGACCCTTACGCGTACGAGCAGTACTTC. Translated: CASSQDDPYAYEQYF.

The rearrangement uses TRBV7-9 and TRBJ2-5; a possible D gene is TRBD1 (6 bases). This CDR3 comprises 15 residues. CDR1 is SEHNR, CDR2 FQNEAQ, per germline (reference sequence). Trimming cost V 5 bases and J 2 bases, with 15 bases left between them. The CDR3 reads CASSPRWGHQETQYF. CDR3 nucleotide sequence: TGTGCCAGCAGCCCCAGATGGGGACATCAAGAGACCCAGTACTTC.

V gene TRBV5-1 combines with J gene TRBJ2-4; 7 bases are shared with TRBD1. The CDR3 loop spans 14 amino acids. The V gene's germline CDR1 is SGHRS and CDR2 YFSETQ. The V gene end was trimmed by 4 bases and the J gene end by 5 bases; junction bases not matched to a gene: 6. CDR3 sequence: CASSAGTVENIQYF. The CDR3 nucleotides read TGCGCCAGCAGCGCTGGGACAGTTGAAAACATTCAGTACTTC.

This clonotype came up a few times. The gene calls are TRBV12-3 or TRBV12-4 and TRBJ1-2, with no clear D. The CDR3 extends over 14 amino acids. V shed 3 bases and J shed 5 bases, with 13 bases lying between them. The CDR3: CASSFSRVLYGYTF. CDR3 nucleotide sequence: TGTGCCAGCAGTTTCAGCCGGGTGCTGTATGGCTACACCTTC.

V and J are TRBV27 and TRBJ2-5, with D perhaps matching TRBD2 (7 bases). The V end lost 0 bases, the J end lost 7 bases, and 15 bases lay between the germline ends. Germline loops: CDR1 MNHEY, CDR2 SMNVEV (reference sequence). The CDR3 totals 15 residues. CDR3 protein: CASSLSGGARGTQYF. The CDR3 nucleotides are TGTGCCAGCAGTTTATCTGGGGGGGCCCGAGGGACCCAGTACTTC.

This clonotype was recorded a few times. The genes are TRBV6-6 and TRBJ2-7; perhaps TRBD1 as D (6 bases). Trimming stripped 6 bases from V and 2 bases from J, with 14 bases between. The germline V gene has CDR1 MNHNY and CDR2 SVGAGI (reference sequence). CDR3 length: 14 amino acids. The CDR3 coding sequence is TGTGCCAGCAGCTCCCGGGCAGGGGCCTACGAGCAGTACTTC. It codes for CASSSRAGAYEQYF.

The genes are TRBV12-3 or TRBV12-4 and TRBJ2-7; 9 bases line up with TRBD1. Trimming cost V 7 bases and J 7 bases; bases outside gene matches: 5. The CDR3 is made up of 12 amino acids. The CDR3 DNA reads as TGTGCCAGCAACGTGGGGACAGGGGAGCAGTACTTC. Encoded protein: CASNVGTGEQYF.

The CDR3, as DNA: TGTGCCAGCAAAGAAGGCGGGACGGAGGGCTCCCTGACGCGCTACGAGCAGCTTACGGAGCAGTACGTC. Residues: CASKEGGTEGSLTRYEQLTEQYV. The J gene is TRBJ2-7, the V gene TRBV12-3 or TRBV12-4, with D perhaps TRBD2 (6 bases). The CDR3 is 23 amino acids. Trimming took 7 bases from V and 7 from J, leaving 47 bases between them.

The gene calls are TRBV10-1 and TRBJ2-3; 9 nucleotides agree with TRBD2. After removal of 3 bases from V and 7 bases from J, the junction contained 11 bases not matched to a gene. Germline V CDR1 and CDR2: WNHNN, SYGVQD (reference sequence). The CDR3 is 16 amino acids. This chain's CDR3 is CASSDVQRGVVNTQYF. CDR3 nucleotides: TGCGCCAGCAGTGATGTCCAGCGGGGGGTTGTGAATACGCAGTATTTT.